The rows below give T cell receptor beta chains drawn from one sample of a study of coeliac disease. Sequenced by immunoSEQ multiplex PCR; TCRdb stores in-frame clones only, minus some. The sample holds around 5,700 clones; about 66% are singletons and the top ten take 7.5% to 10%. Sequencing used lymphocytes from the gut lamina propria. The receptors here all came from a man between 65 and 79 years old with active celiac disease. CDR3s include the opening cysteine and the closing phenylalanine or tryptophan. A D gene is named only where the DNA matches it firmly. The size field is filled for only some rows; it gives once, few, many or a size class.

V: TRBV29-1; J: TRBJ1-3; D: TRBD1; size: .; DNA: TGCAGCGTCGCAGCAGGGGGGTCTGGAAACACCATATATTTT; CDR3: CSVAAGGSGNTIYF
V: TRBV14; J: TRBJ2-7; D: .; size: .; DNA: TGTGCCAGCAGCCAAGACCCCAGGGGCGAGCAGTACTTC; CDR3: CASSQDPRGEQYF
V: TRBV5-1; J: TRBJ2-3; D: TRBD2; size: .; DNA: TGCGCCAGCAGCTTGAGCGGGGTACCTAGCACAGATACGCAGTATTTT; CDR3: CASSLSGVPSTDTQYF
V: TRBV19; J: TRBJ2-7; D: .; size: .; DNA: TGTGCCAGTAGTATACTCCCCCGGGACACCCTCCGGGAGCAGTACTTC; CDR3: CASSILPRDTLREQYF
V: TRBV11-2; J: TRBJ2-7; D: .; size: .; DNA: TGTGCCAGCAGCCCCCTAACCCAGCAGTACTTC; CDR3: CASSPLTQQYF
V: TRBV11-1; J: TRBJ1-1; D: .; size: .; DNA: TGTGCCAGCAGCCCCCGGACGGGGGACCGCACTGAAGCTTTCTTT; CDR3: CASSPRTGDRTEAFF
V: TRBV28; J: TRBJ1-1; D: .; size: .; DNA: TGTGCCAGCACGTTCAACCAGGGGAGTCTCACTGAAGCTTTCTTT; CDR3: CASTFNQGSLTEAFF
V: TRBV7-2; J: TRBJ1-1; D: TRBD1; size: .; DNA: TGTGCCAGCAGCTTAGCGAGTTTTTTACAGGGGCGTGAAGCTTTCTTT; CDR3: CASSLASFLQGREAFF
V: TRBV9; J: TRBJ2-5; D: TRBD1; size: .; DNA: TGTGCCAGCAGCGCGTCAGGGGGCTGGGAGGAGACCCAGTACTTC; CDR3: CASSASGGWEETQYF
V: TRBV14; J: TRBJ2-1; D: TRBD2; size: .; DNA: TGTGCCAGCAGCCAGACACTAGCGGGGAACAATGAGCAGTTCTTC; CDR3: CASSQTLAGNNEQFF
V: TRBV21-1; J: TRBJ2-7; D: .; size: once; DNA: TGTGCCAGCAGCAAAGCGCTAAAGTGGACTAGCGGTATGGGCGCCTACGAGCAGTACTTC; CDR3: CASSKALKWTSGMGAYEQYF
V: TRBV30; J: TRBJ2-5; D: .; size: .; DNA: TGTGCCTGGAGTCGCGTGGAGACCCAGTACTTC; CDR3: CAWSRVETQYF
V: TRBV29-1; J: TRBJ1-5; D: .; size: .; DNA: TGCAGCGTTGAAAGGAGGGCAGTCGTGGATAGCAATCAGCCCCAGCATTTT; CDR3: CSVERRAVVDSNQPQHF
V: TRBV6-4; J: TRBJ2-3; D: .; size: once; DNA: TGTGCCAGCAGTGACGGGGGGGATACGCAGTATTTT; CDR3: CASSDGGDTQYF
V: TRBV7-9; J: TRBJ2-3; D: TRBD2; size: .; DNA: TGTGCCAGCAGCCAGACTAGCGGGAGCACAGATACGCAGTATTTT; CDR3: CASSQTSGSTDTQYF
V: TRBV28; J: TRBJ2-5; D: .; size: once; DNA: TGTGCCAGCAGTCTGGGGGCCTTCAAAGTTGGGGAGACCCAGTACTTC; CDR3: CASSLGAFKVGETQYF
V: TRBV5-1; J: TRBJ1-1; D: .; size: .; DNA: TGCGCCAGCAGCCCGGACAGCCCGAACACTGAAGCTTTCTTT; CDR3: CASSPDSPNTEAFF
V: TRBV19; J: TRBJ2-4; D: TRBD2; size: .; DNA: TGTGCCAGTAGTACAATAGCGGGAGACATTCAGTACTTC; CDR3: CASSTIAGDIQYF
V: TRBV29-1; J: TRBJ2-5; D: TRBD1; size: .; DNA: TGCAGCGTTGCCGGGACAGGGGTCCAAGAGACCCAGTACTTC; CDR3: CSVAGTGVQETQYF
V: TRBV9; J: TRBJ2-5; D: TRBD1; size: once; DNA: TGTGCCAGCAGCGTCACAGGGGGTGGGGAGACCCAGTACTTC; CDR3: CASSVTGGGETQYF
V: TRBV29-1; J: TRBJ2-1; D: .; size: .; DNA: TGCAGCGTTAGGAGTCGAGTGTATGAGCAGTTCTTC; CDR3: CSVRSRVYEQFF
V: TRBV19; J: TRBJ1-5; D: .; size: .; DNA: TGTGCCAGTGGGGCAGGAGCTTCTAGTTCGTTCAGGCCCCAGCATTTT; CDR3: CASGAGASSSFRPQHF
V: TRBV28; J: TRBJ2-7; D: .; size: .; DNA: TGTGCCAGCAGGCCTCCCGTGGTATCGGACGAGCAGTACTTC; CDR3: CASRPPVVSDEQYF
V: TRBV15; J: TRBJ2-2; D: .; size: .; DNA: TGTGCCACCAGCAGAGACCCCAGGGGTTGGACCGGGGAGCTGTTTTTT; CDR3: CATSRDPRGWTGELFF
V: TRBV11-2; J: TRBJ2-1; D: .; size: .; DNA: TGTGCCAGCAGCTTAGGGATATCGGGAACATACAATGAGCAGTTCTTC; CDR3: CASSLGISGTYNEQFF
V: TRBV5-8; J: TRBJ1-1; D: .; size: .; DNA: TGTGCCAGCAGCTTGAATCGCAGAGAAGCTTTCTTT; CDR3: CASSLNRREAFF
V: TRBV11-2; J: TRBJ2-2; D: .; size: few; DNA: TGTGCCAGCAGCCGAGGCCCAGAGAACACCGGGGAGCTGTTTTTT; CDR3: CASSRGPENTGELFF
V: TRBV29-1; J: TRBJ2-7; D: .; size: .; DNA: TGCAGCGTCACTCGACAGGCGCCCTACGAGCAGTACTTC; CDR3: CSVTRQAPYEQYF
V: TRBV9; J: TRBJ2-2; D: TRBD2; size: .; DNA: TGTGCCAGCAGCGTAGGTGGACTAGCGATAAACACCGGGGAGCTGTTTTTT; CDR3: CASSVGGLAINTGELFF
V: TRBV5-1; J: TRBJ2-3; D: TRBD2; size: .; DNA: TGCGCCAGCAGCTTCTCAACTAGCGGGGGCACAGATACGCAGTATTTT; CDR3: CASSFSTSGGTDTQYF
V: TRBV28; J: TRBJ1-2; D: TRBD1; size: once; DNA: TGTGCCAGCAGTTTTGGACAGGGTTATGGCTACACCTTC; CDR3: CASSFGQGYGYTF
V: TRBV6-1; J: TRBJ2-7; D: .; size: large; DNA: TGTGCCAGCAGTGAGGGGGCGGGGGAGACCTACGAGCAGTACTTC; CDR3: CASSEGAGETYEQYF
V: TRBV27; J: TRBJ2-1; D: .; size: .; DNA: TGTGCCAGCAGTTTGATTTGGTTGGACAGCTACAATGAGCAGTTCTTC; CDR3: CASSLIWLDSYNEQFF
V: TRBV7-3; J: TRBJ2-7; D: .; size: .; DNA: TGTGCCAGCAGCCCCCGAGCTGGTCTCGGCTACGAGCAGTACTTC; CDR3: CASSPRAGLGYEQYF
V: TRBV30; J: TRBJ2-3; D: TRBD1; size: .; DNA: TGTGCCTGGAGCGTAGGGACAGATAGCACAGATACGCAGTATTTT; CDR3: CAWSVGTDSTDTQYF
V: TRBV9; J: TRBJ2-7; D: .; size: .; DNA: TGTGCCAGCAGCGTCGAGGGGGACGGAGCCTACGAGCAGTACTTC; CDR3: CASSVEGDGAYEQYF
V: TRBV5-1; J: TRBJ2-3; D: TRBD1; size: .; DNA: TGCGCCAGCAGCCTGCAGGGGGCGTCTGCAGATACGCAGTATTTT; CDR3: CASSLQGASADTQYF
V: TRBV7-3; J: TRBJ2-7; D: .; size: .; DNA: TGTGCCAGCAGCCTCGACGGGACTCGAACCTACGAGCAGTACTTC; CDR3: CASSLDGTRTYEQYF
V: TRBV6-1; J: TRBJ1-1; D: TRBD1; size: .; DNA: TGTGCCAGCAGTGAAACTACAGGGGGCACTGAAGCTTTCTTT; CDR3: CASSETTGGTEAFF